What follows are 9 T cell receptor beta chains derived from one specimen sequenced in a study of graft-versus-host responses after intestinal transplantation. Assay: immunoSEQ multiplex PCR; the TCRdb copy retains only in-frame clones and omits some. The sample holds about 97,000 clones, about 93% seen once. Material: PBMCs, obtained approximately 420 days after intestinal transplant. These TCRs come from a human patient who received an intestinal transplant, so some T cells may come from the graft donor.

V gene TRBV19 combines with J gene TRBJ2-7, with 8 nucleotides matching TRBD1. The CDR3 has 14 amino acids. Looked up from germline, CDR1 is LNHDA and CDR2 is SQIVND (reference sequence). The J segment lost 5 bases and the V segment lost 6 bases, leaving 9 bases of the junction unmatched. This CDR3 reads CASSQRTGPHEQYF. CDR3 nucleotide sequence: TGTGCCAGTAGCCAAAGGACAGGGCCCCACGAGCAGTACTTC.

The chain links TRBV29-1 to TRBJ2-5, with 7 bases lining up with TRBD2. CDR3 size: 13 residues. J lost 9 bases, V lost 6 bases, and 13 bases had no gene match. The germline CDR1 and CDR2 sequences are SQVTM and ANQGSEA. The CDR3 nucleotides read TGCAGCGTCGAACCCCCCGTCCGGGGGGCCCAGTACTTC. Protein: CSVEPPVRGAQYF.

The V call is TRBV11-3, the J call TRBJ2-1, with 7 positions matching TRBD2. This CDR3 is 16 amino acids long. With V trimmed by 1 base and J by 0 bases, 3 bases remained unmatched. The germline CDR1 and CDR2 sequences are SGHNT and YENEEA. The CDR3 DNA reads TGTGCCAGCAGCTTAGGCGGGGGAGCCTCCTACAATGAGCAGTTCTTC. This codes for CASSLGGGASYNEQFF.

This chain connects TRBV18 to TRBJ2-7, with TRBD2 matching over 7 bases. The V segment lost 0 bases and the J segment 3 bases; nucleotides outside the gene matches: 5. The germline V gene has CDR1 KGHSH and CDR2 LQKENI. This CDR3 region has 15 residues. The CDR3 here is CASSPPGTGGYEQYF. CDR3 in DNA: TGTGCCAGCTCACCACCGGGCACGGGGGGCTACGAGCAGTACTTC.

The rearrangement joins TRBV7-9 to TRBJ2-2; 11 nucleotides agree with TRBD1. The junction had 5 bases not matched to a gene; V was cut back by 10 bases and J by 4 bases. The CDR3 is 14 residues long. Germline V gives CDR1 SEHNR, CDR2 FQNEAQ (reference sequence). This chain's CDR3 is CATPGTGGTGELFF. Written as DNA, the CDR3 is TGTGCCACCCCCGGGACAGGGGGCACCGGGGAGCTGTTTTTT.

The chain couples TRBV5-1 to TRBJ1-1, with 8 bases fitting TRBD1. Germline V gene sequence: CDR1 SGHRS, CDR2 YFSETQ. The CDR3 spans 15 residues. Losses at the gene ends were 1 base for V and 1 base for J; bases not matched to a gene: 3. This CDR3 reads CASSLWGTGNTEAFF. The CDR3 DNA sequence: TGCGCCAGCAGCTTGTGGGGGACAGGGAACACTGAAGCTTTCTTT.

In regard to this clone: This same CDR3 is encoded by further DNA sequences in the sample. In DNA, the CDR3 is TGCGCCAGCAGCTCGGGAGAGACCCAGTACTTC. Translation: CASSSGETQYF. V usage is TRBV5-1 and J usage is TRBJ2-5; D unclear. V was clipped by 3 bases and J by 4 bases, with 4 bases between them. Germline V gene lookup returns CDR1 SGHRS and CDR2 YFSETQ. CDR3 length equals 11 residues.

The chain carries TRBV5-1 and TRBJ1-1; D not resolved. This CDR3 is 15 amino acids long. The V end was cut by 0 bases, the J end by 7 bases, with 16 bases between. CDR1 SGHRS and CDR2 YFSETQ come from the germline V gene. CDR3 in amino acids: CASSLEGSPAGEAFF. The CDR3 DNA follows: TGCGCCAGCAGCTTGGAGGGCTCCCCGGCCGGTGAAGCTTTCTTT.

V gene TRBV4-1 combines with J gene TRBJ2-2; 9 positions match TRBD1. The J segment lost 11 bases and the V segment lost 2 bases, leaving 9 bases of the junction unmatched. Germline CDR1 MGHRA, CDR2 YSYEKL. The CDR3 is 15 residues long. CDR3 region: CASSQPYLQGAELFF. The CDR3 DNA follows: TGCGCCAGCAGCCAACCGTATTTACAGGGGGCAGAGCTGTTTTTT.